The present entry profiles one TCR beta chain with its context. Lacking the conserved final phenylalanine or tryptophan, this CDR3 likely reflects a read error. Co-extraction of RNA and DNA was performed on roughly 20-31 mg of unsorted bulk tissue. The CDR3 has 15 residues. CDR1 is MNHNS and CDR2 is SASEGT in the germline V gene. Trimming took off 4 bases at V and 11 bases at J, with 23 bases between the two ends. This entry comes from a study of tumor-infiltrating lymphocytes in primary liver carcinoma. TCR beta cDNA was prepared out of about 510 ng total RNA by means of a constant-region primer. The TCR beta library was amplified through three nested multiplex PCR rounds in a modified ARM-PCR procedure. Investigators reported that the first two PCR rounds, at 10 to 11 cycles each, used TRBV1-TRBV30 forward primers with a C-beta reverse primer. TCRdb redid the calling of the multiplex PCR reads with MiXCR, one entry per CDR3 protein. Of about 99,000 distinct CDR3 sequences listed, approximately 71% were seen once; the top ten hold around 9.1%.

Sequencing was carried out using liver tumor tissue from sampling region 5. Described subset: tumor region T5, tumor centre. The V call is TRBV6-1, the J call TRBJ1-1, with D possibly matching TRBD1 (5 bases). The sequence came from an older woman with primary liver carcinoma and hepatitis B virus infection. The CDR3 loop is CASSALGGLRGGAFL. In DNA form, the CDR3 reads TGTGCCAGCAGTGCCCTCGGGGGACTCCGCGGTGGGGCTTTCCTT.